The T cell receptor beta chain under discussion was sequenced for a study of Ad26.COV2.S vaccination and SARS-CoV-2 variants. Looking at the study overall: Within the COV1001 Ad26.COV2.S trial arm, the donor was enrolled. Administration of Ad26.COV2.S was intramuscular, either once or twice 56 days apart.

Trimming took 4 bases from V and 4 from J; bases not matched to a gene: 1. Germline V gene data show CDR1 as SGHDN and CDR2 as FVKESK. This CDR3 has 13 residues. The protocol was immunoSEQ multiplex PCR, while the TCRdb copy is restricted to in-frame clones and leaves out a portion. The data contain 300,000 to 400,000 clones, 80% to 90% of them singletons. Treatment in this sample: 15 to 20 received Ad26.COV2.S at low or high dose, single or two shots; about 5 received placebo; per-sample allocation not given. Sampling was performed 63 days after the first vaccine or placebo injection. Aged 18-55 years, donor was enrolled in Boston in about 2020. The shot given was an Ad26 vector that makes Wuhan-strain SARS-CoV-2 spike.

This TCR derives from a person aged 18-60 years who received the Ad26.COV2.S COVID-19 vaccine or a placebo. V and J are TRBV14 and TRBJ1-5, with 7 positions matching TRBD1. This specimen consisted of peripheral blood, obtained in a trial of Ad26.COV2.S vaccine versus placebo. CDR3 nucleotides: TGTGCCAGCAGCCCAGGGGGAAATCAGCCCCAGCATTTT. Encoded protein: CASSPGGNQPQHF.